This T cell receptor beta chain was identified in a study of blood T cell repertoires in COVID-19. In the study overall: T cells, B-cell-depleted T cells, or PBMCs provided the cDNA or gDNA that served as material.

Authors' processing steps: Amplification from reference gene primers served as the basis for estimated nucleated cell counts. The assay was immunoSEQ multiplex PCR, and TCRdb's table has in-frame clones only and misses some. V and J calls and clone size are those listed in that table; D and trimming were worked out from the DNA. The sample lists 140,000 to 150,000 clones, approximately 78% occurring once. This receptor was obtained from a human donor with acute or convalescent COVID-19. The donor label of this sample is uncertain. Material for sequencing was peripheral blood.

The CDR3 reads CASSTGGLNQPQHF. The CDR3 nucleotides read TGTGCCAGCAGCACAGGGGGTCTCAATCAGCCCCAGCATTTT. V gene TRBV4-2 combines with J gene TRBJ1-5; 8 bases line up with TRBD1. Germline CDR1 LGHNA, CDR2 YNFKEQ. The CDR3 is 14 amino acids. V was pared by 5 bases and J by 3 bases, with 3 bases of the junction left unmatched.